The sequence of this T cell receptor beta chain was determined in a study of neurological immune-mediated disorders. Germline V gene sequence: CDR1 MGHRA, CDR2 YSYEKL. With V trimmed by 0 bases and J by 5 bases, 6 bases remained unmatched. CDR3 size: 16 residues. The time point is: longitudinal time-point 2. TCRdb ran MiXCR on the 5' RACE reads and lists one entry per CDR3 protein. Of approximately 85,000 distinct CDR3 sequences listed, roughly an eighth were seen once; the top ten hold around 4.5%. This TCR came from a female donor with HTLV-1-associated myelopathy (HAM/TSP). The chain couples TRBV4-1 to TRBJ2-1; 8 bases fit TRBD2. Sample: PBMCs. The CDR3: CASSQDAGGGHNEQFF. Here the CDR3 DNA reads TGCGCCAGCAGCCAAGATGCGGGGGGAGGGCACAATGAGCAGTTCTTC.